The clone carrying this T cell receptor (beta chain) was observed a handful of times. Antigen specificity is unknown. The sample is drawn from a study of cytotoxic CD8 clonotypes in ibrutinib-treated CLL. Depths of 1 in 200,000 to 1 in 1 million T cells were the sequencing target. Sequencing used immunoSEQ multiplex PCR; TCRdb keeps in-frame clones, though not all of them. This table holds roughly 180,000 clones, 55% to 85% found once. Regarding the study as a whole: Few clonotypes were public, and these shrank or held steady under treatment.

This CDR3 has 13 residues. Trimming left V 1 base short and J 1 base short, with 5 bases between. Per germline, CDR1 GTSNPN and CDR2 SVGIG (reference sequence). This receptor was taken from a human donor with chronic lymphocytic leukemia. The chain combines TRBV30 with TRBJ2-1; no definite D call. The sample here was PBMCs, taken after 24 months of ibrutinib treatment. The CDR3 protein is CAWSALSYNEQFF. The CDR3 DNA sequence: TGTGCCTGGAGTGCCCTTTCCTACAATGAGCAGTTCTTC.